This T cell receptor beta chain originates from a study of blood T cells in healthy people across ages. Alongside a J-beta primer mix, a sample-barcoded 5' primer served in a second PCR lasting about 7 to 12 cycles. A single record per CDR3 protein comes from TCRdb applying MiXCR to the 5' RACE reads. The sample includes more than 750,000 distinct CDR3 sequences, 25% to 35% of them seen just once. The CDR3 runs 14 residues. Trimming pared 5 bases from V and 7 bases from J, leaving 17 bases between. Germline CDR1 DFQATT, CDR2 SNEGSKA (reference sequence). Isolated PBMCs totaled at least 7 million in each sample. The authors extracted at least 6 micrograms of total RNA per sample. This sample was shared with a second study, whose subject was T cells of mothers and their children. That work states: The study obtained over 8 million TCR beta CDR3 reads per mother and some 3 million per child. Related mother-child pairs shared marginally more repertoire than unrelated pairs, though not significantly.

The sequence came from a middle-aged woman in good health. The source material was blood. The gene calls are TRBV20-1 and TRBJ1-4; tentative D call: TRBD1 (5 bases). CDR3 region: CSAPLTGGGEKLFF. The CDR3 DNA reads TGCAGTGCTCCGCTAACTGGGGGTGGTGAAAAACTGTTTTTT.